This TCR beta chain was obtained from a study of T cells in Graves' hyperthyroidism and ophthalmopathy. This clonotype has a count of ten or more. What it binds is unknown. What was amplified from RNA transcripts were TCR beta CDR3 regions. The HTBI primer set was used in a first-round RT-PCR of the TCR CDR3. TCRdb processed the multiplex PCR reads anew with MiXCR; each CDR3 protein has one entry. The table shows roughly 560,000 distinct CDR3 sequences, with 14% to 15% occurring only once. Study-wide points: Before onset, by a median of approximately 6.2 months, the model predicted ophthalmopathy.

CDR1 is DFQATT, CDR2 SNEGSKA, per germline (reference sequence). CDR3 size: 15 residues. The V gene lost 0 bases and the J gene lost 2 bases, with 13 bases spanning the gap. Researchers barred patients who had uncontrolled infection, other autoimmune disease, pregnancy or lactation. The study based diagnoses on clinical symptoms, serum thyroxine and TRAb, thyroid ultrasound and orbital computed tomography. The sequenced material came from blood. J is TRBJ2-5 and V is TRBV20-1, with a possible D match to TRBD1 (6 bases). The receptor was derived from a woman in her 40s with Graves' ophthalmopathy. This chain's CDR3 is CSARDWAGDQETQYF. The CDR3 DNA follows: TGCAGTGCTAGAGATTGGGCAGGGGATCAAGAGACCCAGTACTTC.